This T cell receptor beta chain originates from a study of glioma-infiltrating T cells. This clonotype was picked up a small number of times. Using RNA template, CDR3s of TCR alpha and beta were amplified with iRepertoire arm-PCR. MiXCR, run by TCRdb on the multiplex PCR reads, gives a single entry per CDR3 protein. The repertoire includes approximately 400,000 distinct CDR3 sequences, less than 50% of them detected once, and around 12% sits in the top ten. The CDR3 has 16 residues. The V gene's germline CDR1 is SGHTA and CDR2 FQGNSA. V dropped 1 base and J dropped 3 bases, with 13 bases sitting between them.

V gene TRBV7-2 combines with J gene TRBJ2-1; no firm D call. This TCR was sampled from a human donor with low-grade glioma or glioblastoma, undergoing nonglioma brain surgery, or in good health (not recorded which). Specimen: glioma tissue, nonneoplastic brain tissue, or PBMCs (not recorded which). CDR3 sequence reads: CASSLVVSQVYNEQFF. DNA for the CDR3: TGTGCCAGCAGCTTAGTCGTCAGTCAGGTCTACAATGAGCAGTTCTTC.